This T cell receptor beta chain is drawn from a study of cytomegalovirus exposure and HLA in healthy donors. The wider study: Later, an analysis reported that the 95 to 150 validation repertoires had used the same platform as the 666 first-cohort repertoires. Regarding the study as a whole: The tendency of first-cohort TCR clusters to co-occur in the 120 or so validation repertoires was identified by a subsequent analysis. The listing of about 150 TCR beta chains classed them as cytomegalovirus-associated.

Looked up from germline, CDR1 is MDHEN and CDR2 is SYDVKM. CDR3 length: 15 amino acids. The J segment lost 7 bases and the V segment lost 5 bases, leaving 13 bases of the junction unmatched. Concerning this clone itself: Antigen specificity is unknown.

Profiled with immunoSEQ multiplex PCR; TCRdb holds only in-frame clones, not every one. Here the sample spans 120,000 or so clones, roughly 88% being singletons. The sample comprised PBMCs. The receptor comes from a man between 18 and 29 years old in good health and CMV-seronegative. The gene calls are TRBV28 and TRBJ2-7, with 8 bases matching TRBD1. The CDR3 protein is CASSPTRTGLVEQYF. Written as DNA, the CDR3 is TGTGCCAGCAGTCCCACGAGGACAGGGCTCGTGGAGCAGTACTTC.